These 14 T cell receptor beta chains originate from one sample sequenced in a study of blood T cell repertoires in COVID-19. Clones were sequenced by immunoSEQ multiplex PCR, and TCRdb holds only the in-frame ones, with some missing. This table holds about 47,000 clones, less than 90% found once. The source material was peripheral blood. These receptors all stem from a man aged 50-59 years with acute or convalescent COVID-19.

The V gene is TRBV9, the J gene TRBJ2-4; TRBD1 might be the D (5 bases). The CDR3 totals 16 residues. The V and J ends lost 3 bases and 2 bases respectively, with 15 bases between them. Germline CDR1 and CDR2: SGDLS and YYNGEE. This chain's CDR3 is CASSEQGIIPKNIQYF. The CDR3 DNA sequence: TGTGCCAGCAGCGAGCAGGGTATCATCCCCAAAAACATTCAGTACTTC.

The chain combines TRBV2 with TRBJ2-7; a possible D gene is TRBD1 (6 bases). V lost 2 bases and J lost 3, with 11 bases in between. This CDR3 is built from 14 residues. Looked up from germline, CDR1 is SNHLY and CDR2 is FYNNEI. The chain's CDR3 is CASSENRDGYEQYF. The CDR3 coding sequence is TGTGCCAGCAGTGAAAACAGGGACGGCTACGAGCAGTACTTC. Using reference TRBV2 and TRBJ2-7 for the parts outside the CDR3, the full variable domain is EPEVTQTPSHQVTQMGQEVILRCVPISNHLYFYWYRQILGQKVEFLVSFYNNEISEKSEIFDDQFSVERPDGSNFTLKIRSTKLEDSAMYFCASSENRDGYEQYFGPGTRLTVT.

DNA of the CDR3: TGTGCCAGCAGGGCAGGGACTCCTAATTCACCCCTCCACTTT. It translates to CASRAGTPNSPLHF. V and J are TRBV3-1 (or the pseudogene TRBV3-2) and TRBJ1-6; D might be TRBD1 (5 bases). Trimming shortened V by 6 bases and J by 6 bases, and 12 bases separated the two germline ends. Germline assignment: CDR1 LGHDT and CDR2 YNNKEL (reference sequence). This CDR3 contains 14 residues.

CDR3 amino acids: CASRWGTGGVGSGYTF. The CDR3 nucleotides are TGTGCCAGCCGGTGGGGGACAGGGGGCGTCGGGTCTGGCTACACCTTC. The rearrangement joins TRBV28 to TRBJ1-2; 12 bases are a match to TRBD1. V trimming: 8 bases; J trimming: 7 bases; junction bases outside the gene matches: 14. CDR1 is MDHEN and CDR2 is SYDVKM in the germline V gene. This CDR3 has 16 amino acids.

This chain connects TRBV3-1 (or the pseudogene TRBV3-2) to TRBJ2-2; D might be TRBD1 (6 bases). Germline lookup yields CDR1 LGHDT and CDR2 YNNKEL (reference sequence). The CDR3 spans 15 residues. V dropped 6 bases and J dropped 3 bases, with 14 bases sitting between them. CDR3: CASRTRGRDTGELFF. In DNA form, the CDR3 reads TGTGCCAGCAGAACCAGGGGAAGGGACACCGGGGAGCTGTTTTTT.

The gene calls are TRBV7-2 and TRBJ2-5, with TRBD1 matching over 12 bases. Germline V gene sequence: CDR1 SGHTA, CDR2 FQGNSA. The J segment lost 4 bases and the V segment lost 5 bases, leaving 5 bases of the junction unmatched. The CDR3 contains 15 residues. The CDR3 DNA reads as TGTGCCAGCAGCCGGGGACAGGGGGCGATAGAGACCCAGTACTTC. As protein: CASSRGQGAIETQYF.

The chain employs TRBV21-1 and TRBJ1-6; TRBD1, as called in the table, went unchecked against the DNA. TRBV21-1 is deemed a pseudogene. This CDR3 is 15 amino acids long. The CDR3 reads CASSAPGQGNSPLHF. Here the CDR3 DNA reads TGTGCCAGCAGCGCGCCGGGACAGGGGAATTCACCCCTCCACTTT.

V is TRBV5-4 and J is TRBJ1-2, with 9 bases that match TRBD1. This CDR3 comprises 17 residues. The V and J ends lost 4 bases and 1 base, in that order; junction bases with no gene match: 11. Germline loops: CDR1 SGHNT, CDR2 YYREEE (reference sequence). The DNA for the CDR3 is TGTGCCAGCAGCACCGGGACAGGGAGGTACTTTAACTATGGCTACACCTTC. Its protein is CASSTGTGRYFNYGYTF.

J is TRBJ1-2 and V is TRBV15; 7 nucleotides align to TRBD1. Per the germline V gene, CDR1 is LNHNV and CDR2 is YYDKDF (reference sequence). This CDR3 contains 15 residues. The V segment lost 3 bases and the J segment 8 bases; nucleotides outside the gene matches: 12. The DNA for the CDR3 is TGTGCCACCAGCAGCGACGACAGGGCCACTGGGGGCTACACCTTC. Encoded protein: CATSSDDRATGGYTF.

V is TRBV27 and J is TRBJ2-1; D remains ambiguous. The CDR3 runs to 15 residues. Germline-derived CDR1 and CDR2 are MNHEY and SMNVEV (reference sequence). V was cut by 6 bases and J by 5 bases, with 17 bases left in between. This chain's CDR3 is CASSPMGSYNNEQFF. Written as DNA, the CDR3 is TGTGCCAGCAGCCCGATGGGCTCTTACAACAATGAGCAGTTCTTC.

The CDR3 nucleotides are TGCGCCAGCAGCGTAAGACTAGCGGGTAGTAGGAATGAGCAGTTCTTC. Amino acids: CASSVRLAGSRNEQFF. The rearrangement links TRBV5-1 to TRBJ2-1; 10 bases align to TRBD2. The length of the CDR3 is 16 residues. CDR1 and CDR2 from the germline V gene are SGHRS and YFSETQ. V lost 4 bases to trimming and J lost 7 bases; unmatched junction nucleotides: 11.

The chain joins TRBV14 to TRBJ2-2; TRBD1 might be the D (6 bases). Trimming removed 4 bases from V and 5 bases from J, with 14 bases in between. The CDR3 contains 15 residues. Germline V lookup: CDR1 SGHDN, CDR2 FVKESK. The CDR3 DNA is TGTGCCAGCAGCCGAGCAACAGGGACAACCGGGGAGCTGTTTTTT. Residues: CASSRATGTTGELFF.

Here the CDR3 reads CSASTGTSGDTQYF. The CDR3 DNA reads TGCAGTGCTAGTACCGGGACTAGCGGAGATACGCAGTATTTT. J is TRBJ2-3 and V is TRBV20-1; 11 nucleotides line up with TRBD2. CDR1 is DFQATT, CDR2 SNEGSKA, per germline (reference sequence). V shed 3 bases, J shed 5 bases, and the junction held 4 bases outside the gene matches. CDR3 length equals 14 residues.

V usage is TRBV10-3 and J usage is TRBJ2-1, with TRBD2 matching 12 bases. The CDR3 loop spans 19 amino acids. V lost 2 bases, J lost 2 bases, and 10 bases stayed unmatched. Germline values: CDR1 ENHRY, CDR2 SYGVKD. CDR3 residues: CAISEGLAGGPKAYNEQFF. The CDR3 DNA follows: TGTGCCATCAGTGAGGGGCTAGCGGGAGGGCCTAAGGCCTACAATGAGCAGTTCTTC.